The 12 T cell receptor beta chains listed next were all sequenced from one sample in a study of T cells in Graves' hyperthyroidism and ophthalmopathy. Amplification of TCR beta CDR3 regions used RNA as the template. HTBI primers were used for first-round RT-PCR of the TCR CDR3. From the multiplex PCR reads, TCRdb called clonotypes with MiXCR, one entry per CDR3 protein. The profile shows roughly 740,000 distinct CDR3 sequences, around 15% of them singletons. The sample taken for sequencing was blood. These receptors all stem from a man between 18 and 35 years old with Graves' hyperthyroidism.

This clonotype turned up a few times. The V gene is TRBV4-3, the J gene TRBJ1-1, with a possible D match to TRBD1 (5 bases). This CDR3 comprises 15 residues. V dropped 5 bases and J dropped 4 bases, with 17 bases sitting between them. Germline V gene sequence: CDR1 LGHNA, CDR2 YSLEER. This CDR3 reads CASSSGEGGGTEAFF. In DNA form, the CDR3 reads TGCGCCAGCAGCTCCGGGGAGGGTGGGGGCACTGAAGCTTTCTTT.

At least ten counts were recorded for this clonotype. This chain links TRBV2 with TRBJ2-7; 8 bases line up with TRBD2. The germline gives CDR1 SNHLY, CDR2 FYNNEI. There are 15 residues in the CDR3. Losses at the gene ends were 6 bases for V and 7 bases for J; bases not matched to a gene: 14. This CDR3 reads CASSQFDGRGGEQYF. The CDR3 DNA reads TGTGCCAGCAGCCAATTCGACGGGAGGGGGGGGGAGCAGTACTTC.

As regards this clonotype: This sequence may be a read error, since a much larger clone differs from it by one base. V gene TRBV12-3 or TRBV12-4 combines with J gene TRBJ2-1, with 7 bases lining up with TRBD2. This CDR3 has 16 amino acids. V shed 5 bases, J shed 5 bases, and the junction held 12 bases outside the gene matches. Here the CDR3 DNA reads TGTGCCAGCAGTGGGGGGACTAACGGAGCAAACAATGAGCAGTTCTTC. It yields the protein CASSGGTNGANNEQFF.

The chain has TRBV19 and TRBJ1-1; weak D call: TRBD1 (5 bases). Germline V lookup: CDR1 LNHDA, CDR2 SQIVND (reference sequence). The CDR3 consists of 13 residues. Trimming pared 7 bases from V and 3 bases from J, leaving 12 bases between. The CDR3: CASKAGRYTEAFF. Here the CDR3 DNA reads TGTGCCAGTAAGGCAGGGAGGTACACTGAAGCTTTCTTT.

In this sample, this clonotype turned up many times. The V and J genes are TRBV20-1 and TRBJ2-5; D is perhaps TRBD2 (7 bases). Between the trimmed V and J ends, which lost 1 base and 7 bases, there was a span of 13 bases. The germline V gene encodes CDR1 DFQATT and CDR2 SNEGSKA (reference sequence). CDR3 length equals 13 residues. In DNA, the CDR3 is TGCAGTGCTAGAGGCGGGGGCTTAGGGACCCAGTACTTC. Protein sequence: CSARGGGLGTQYF.

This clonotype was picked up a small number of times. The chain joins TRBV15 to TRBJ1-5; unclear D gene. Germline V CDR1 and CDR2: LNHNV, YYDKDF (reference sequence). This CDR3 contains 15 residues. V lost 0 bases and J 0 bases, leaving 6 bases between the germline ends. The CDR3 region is CATSRELYSNQPQHF. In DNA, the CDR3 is TGTGCCACCAGCAGAGAACTTTATAGCAATCAGCCCCAGCATTTT.

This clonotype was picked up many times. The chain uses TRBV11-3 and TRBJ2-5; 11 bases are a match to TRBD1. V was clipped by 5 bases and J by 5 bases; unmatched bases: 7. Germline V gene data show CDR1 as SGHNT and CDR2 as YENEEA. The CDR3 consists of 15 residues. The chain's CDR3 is CASSTGQGAKETQYF. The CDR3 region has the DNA TGTGCCAGCAGCACCGGACAGGGGGCAAAGGAGACCCAGTACTTC.

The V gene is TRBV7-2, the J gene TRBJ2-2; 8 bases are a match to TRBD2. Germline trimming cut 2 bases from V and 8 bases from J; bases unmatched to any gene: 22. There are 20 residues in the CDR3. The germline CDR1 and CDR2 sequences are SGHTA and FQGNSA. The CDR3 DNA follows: TGTGCCAGCAGCTTACTCGCAAAATCCATACGCGGGAGGTCCCGAGGGGAGCTGTTTTTT. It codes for CASSLLAKSIRGRSRGELFF.

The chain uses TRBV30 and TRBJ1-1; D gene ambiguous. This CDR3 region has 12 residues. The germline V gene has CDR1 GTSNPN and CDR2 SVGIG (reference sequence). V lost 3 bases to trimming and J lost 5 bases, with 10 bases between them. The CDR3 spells CAWSLTGTEAFF. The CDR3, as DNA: TGTGCCTGGAGCCTCACGGGGACTGAAGCTTTCTTT.

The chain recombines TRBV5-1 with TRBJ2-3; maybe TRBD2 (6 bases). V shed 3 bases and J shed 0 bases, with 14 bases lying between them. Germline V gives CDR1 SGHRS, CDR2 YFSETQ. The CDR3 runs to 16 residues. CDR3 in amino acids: CASSSPAGTSTDTQYF. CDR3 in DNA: TGCGCCAGCAGCTCCCCCGCAGGGACTAGCACAGATACGCAGTATTTT.

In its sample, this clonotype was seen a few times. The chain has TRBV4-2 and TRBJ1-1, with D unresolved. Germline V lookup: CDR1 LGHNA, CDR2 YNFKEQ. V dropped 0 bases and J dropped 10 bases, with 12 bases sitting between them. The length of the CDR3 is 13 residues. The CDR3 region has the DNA TGTGCCAGCAGCCAAGATTGGGCCGCTGGAGCTTTCTTT. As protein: CASSQDWAAGAFF.

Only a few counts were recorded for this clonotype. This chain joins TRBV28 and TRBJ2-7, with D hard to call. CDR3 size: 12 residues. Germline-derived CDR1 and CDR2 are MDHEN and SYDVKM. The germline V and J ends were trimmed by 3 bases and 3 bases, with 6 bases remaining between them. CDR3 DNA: TGTGCCAGCAGTTTGTTTCACTACGAGCAGTACTTC. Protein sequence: CASSLFHYEQYF.